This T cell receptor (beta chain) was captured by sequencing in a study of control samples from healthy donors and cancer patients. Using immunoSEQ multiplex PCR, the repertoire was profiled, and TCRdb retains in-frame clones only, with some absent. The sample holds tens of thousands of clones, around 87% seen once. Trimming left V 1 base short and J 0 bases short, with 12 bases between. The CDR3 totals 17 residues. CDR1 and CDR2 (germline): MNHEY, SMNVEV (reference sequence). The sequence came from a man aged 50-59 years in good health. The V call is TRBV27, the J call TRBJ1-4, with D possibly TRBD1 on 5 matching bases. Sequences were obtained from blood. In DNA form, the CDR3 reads TGTGCCAGCAGTTTATACGGCCTCAGGGCAACTAATGAAAAACTGTTTTTT. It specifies CASSLYGLRATNEKLFF.